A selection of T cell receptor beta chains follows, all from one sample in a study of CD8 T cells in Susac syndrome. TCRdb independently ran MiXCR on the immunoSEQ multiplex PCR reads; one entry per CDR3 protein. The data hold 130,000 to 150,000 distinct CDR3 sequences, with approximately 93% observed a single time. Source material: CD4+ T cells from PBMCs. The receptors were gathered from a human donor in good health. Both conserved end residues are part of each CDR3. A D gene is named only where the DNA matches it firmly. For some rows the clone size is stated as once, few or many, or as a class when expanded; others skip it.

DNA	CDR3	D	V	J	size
TGCGCCAGCAGCCCGGGACGGTCCAATGAGCAGTTCTTC	CASSPGRSNEQFF	.	TRBV5-1	TRBJ2-1	.
TGTGCCAGCAGCCAACTAAACTTTATAGGGACCTACGAGCAGTACTTC	CASSQLNFIGTYEQYF	.	TRBV14	TRBJ2-7	once
TGTGCCAGCAGCCTATACCGGGACAGGGGGCTTTACGAGCAGTACTTC	CASSLYRDRGLYEQYF	TRBD1	TRBV7-9	TRBJ2-7	.
TGCGCCAGCAGCTCATCTCGGACCGGTCATCCGGAGACCCAGTACTTC	CASSSSRTGHPETQYF	.	TRBV5-1	TRBJ2-5	.
TGTGCCATCAGTGGGAGACAGGGAGGCGCAGATACGCAGTATTTT	CAISGRQGGADTQYF	.	TRBV10-3	TRBJ2-3	.
TGTGCCTGGAGTGGGGGTTCGAGACTTTTCACCGGGGAGCTGTTTTTT	CAWSGGSRLFTGELFF	.	TRBV30	TRBJ2-2	.
TGTGCCAGCAGCTTAGGGGGGGGGAGCAATCAGCCCCAGCATTTT	CASSLGGGSNQPQHF	.	TRBV7-2	TRBJ1-5	.
TGTGCCAGCAGCCTGGGTCGTCGCGATACGCAGTATTTT	CASSLGRRDTQYF	.	TRBV5-6	TRBJ2-3	.
TGTGCCAGCAGCCTCCGGGGCTTAAGCAGCTCCTACAATGAGCAGTTCTTC	CASSLRGLSSSYNEQFF	.	TRBV7-9	TRBJ2-1	.
TGTGCCAGCAGCCAAGAGGTGATCACCTATGGCTACACCTTC	CASSQEVITYGYTF	.	TRBV7-9	TRBJ1-2	.
TGTGCCAGCAGCCGACCGGGGGGGCAGCCCCAGCATTTT	CASSRPGGQPQHF	.	TRBV27	TRBJ1-5	.
TGCGCCAGCAGGAAGGGCGCGGATACGCAGTATTTT	CASRKGADTQYF	.	TRBV5-1	TRBJ2-3	.
TGTGCCAGCTCACCCGACGGGAACACTGAAGCTTTCTTT	CASSPDGNTEAFF	.	TRBV18	TRBJ1-1	few
TGTGCCTGGAGTGTACAACAGGGGGCGAGCTACACCTTC	CAWSVQQGASYTF	TRBD1	TRBV30	TRBJ1-2	.
TGTGCCAGCAGCTTGGCGGGGATGGGTTATGGCTACACCTTC	CASSLAGMGYGYTF	.	TRBV5-4	TRBJ1-2	.
TGTGCCATCAGTCTGATAATAGCGGGAGGGCCGAGGAATGAGCAGTTCTTC	CAISLIIAGGPRNEQFF	TRBD2	TRBV10-3	TRBJ2-1	.
TGTGCCAGCAGTGAATTTGGGAATCAAGAGACCCAGTACTTC	CASSEFGNQETQYF	.	TRBV2	TRBJ2-5	.